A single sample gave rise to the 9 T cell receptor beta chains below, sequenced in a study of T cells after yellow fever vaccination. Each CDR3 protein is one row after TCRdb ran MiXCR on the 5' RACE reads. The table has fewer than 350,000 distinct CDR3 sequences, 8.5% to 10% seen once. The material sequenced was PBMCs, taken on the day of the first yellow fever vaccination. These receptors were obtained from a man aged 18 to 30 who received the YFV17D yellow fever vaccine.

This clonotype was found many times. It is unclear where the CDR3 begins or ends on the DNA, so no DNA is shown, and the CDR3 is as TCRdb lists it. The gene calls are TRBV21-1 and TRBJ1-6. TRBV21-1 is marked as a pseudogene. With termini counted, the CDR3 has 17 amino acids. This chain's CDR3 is CASILGYGCNYNSPLHF.

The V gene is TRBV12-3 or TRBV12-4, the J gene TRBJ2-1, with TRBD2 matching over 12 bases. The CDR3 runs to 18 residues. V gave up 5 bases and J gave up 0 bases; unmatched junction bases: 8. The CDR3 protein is CASSRSSGGAFSYNEQFF. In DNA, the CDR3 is TGTGCCAGCAGTAGATCTAGCGGGGGGGCCTTCTCCTACAATGAGCAGTTCTTC.

Written as DNA, the CDR3 is TGTGCCAGCAGTTTGTCGCCAGGGAACACTGAAGCTTTCTTT. Translated: CASSLSPGNTEAFF. The gene calls are TRBV12-3 or TRBV12-4 and TRBJ1-1; no definite D call. The CDR3 loop spans 14 amino acids. Trimming took off 3 bases at V and 1 base at J, with 9 bases between the two ends.

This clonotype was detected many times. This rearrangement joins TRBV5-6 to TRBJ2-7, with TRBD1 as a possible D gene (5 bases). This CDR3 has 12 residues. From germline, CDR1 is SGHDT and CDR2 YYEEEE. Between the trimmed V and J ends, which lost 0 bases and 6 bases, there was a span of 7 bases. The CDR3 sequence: CASSLAGIEQYF. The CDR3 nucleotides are TGTGCCAGCAGCTTGGCAGGGATCGAGCAGTACTTC.

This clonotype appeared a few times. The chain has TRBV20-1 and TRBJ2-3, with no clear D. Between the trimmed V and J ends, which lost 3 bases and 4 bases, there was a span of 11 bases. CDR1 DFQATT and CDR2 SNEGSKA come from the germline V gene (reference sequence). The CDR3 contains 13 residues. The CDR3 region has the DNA TGCAGTGCTAGTATGGTGAGGCCAGATACGCAGTATTTT. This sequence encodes CSASMVRPDTQYF.

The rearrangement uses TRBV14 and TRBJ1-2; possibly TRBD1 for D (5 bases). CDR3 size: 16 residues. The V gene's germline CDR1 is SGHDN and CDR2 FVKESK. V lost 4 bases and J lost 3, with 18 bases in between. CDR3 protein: CASSLSGDRDYYGYTF. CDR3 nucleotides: TGTGCCAGCAGCCTATCCGGTGACAGAGATTACTATGGCTACACCTTC. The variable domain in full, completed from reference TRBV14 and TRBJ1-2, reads EAGVTQFPSHSVIEKGQTVTLRCDPISGHDNLYWYRRVMGKEIKFLLHFVKESKQDESGMPNNRFLAERTGGTYSTLKVQPAELEDSGVYFCASSLSGDRDYYGYTFGSGTRLTVV.

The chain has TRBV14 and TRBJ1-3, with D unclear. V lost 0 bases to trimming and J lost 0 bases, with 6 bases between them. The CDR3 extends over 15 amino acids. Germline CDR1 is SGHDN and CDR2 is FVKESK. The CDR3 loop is CASSQDLYSGNTIYF. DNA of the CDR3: TGTGCCAGCAGCCAAGATTTGTACTCTGGAAACACCATATATTTT.

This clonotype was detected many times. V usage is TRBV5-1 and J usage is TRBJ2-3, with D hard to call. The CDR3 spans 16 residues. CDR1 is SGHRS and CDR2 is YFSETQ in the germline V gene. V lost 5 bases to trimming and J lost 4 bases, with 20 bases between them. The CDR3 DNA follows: TGCGCCAGCAGTTTGACCGCCGGGCTAAGTGCAGATACGCAGTATTTT. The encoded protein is CASSLTAGLSADTQYF.

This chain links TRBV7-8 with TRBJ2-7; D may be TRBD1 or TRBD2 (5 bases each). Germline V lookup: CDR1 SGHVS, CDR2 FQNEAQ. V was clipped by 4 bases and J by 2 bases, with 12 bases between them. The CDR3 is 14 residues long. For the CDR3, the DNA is TGTGCCAGCAGCTACCCGGGACCACCCTACGAGCAGTACTTC. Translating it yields CASSYPGPPYEQYF.